This T cell receptor (beta chain) was profiled in a study of OX40 agonist ivuxolimab in advanced cancers. This clone was seen a few times. Generated by immunoSEQ multiplex PCR, the TCRdb table keeps only in-frame clones and is missing some. The table has about 48,000 clones, 85% to 95% seen once. The sample consisted of CD4+ or CD8+ T cells sorted from blood, taken in a trial of the OX40 agonist ivuxolimab. The clonotype comes from an adult with an advanced solid tumor such as melanoma, head and neck, liver or kidney cancer.

CDR3 DNA sequence: TGCGCCATTTCGGGACGGATTAACTACGAGCAGTACTTC. Translation gives CAISGRINYEQYF. The chain joins TRBV10-2 to TRBJ2-7; TRBD1 or TRBD2 may be the D gene (5 bases each). The CDR3 covers 13 residues. Trimming took 10 bases from V and 3 from J, leaving 16 bases between them. Germline CDR1 reads WSHSY; CDR2 reads SAAADI.